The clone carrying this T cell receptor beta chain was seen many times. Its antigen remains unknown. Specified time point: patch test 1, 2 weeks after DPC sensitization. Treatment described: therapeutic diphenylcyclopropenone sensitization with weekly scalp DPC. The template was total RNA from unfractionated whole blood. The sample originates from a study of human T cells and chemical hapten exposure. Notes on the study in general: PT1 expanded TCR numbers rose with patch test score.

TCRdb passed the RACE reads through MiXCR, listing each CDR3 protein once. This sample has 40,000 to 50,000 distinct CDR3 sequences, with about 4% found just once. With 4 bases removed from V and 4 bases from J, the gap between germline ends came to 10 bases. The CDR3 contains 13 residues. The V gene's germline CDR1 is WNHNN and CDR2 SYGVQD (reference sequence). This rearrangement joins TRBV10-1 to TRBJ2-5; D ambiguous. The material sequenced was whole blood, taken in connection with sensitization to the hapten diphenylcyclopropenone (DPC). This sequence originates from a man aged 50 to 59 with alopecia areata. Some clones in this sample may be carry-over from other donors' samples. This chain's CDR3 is CASSVNHGETQYF. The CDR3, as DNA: TGCGCCAGCAGTGTGAACCACGGAGAGACCCAGTACTTC.